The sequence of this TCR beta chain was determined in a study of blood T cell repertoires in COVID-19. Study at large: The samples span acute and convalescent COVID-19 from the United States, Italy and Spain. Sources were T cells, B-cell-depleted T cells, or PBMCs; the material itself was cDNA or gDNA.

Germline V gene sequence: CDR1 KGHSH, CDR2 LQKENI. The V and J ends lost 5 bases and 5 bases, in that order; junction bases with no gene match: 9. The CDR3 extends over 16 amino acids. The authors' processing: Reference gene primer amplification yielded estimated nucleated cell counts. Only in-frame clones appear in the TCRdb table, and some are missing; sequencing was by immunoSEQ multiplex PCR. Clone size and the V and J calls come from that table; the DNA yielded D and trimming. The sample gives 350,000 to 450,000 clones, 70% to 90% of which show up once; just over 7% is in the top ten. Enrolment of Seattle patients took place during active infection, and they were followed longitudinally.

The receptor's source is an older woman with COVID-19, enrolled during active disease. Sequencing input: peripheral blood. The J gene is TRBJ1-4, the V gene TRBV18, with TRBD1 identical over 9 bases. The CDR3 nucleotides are TGTGCCAGCTCAACCTTAACCGGGACAGGGAATGAAAAACTGTTTTTT. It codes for CASSTLTGTGNEKLFF.